The clone carrying this T cell receptor (beta chain) was detected many times. TCRdb reanalysed the 5' RACE reads using MiXCR and keeps one entry per CDR3 protein. The table lists 150,000 or so distinct CDR3 sequences, roughly 4% of them singletons. The data are from a study of human T cells and chemical hapten exposure. Total RNA came from unfractionated whole blood. Germline V CDR1 and CDR2: SNHLY, FYNNEI. The CDR3 is 14 amino acids. The ends were cut back, 6 bases at V and 5 bases at J, with 17 bases in the middle. This clonotype was sampled from a female donor in good health. The chain couples TRBV2 to TRBJ2-7; maybe TRBD2 (5 bases). The CDR3 bases are TGTGCCAGCAGCGACTACGTAAACGGGAACGAGCAGTACTTC. Protein product: CASSDYVNGNEQYF.